This TCR beta chain was sequenced during a study of blood T cells in healthy people across ages. Study in general: Template switching retrieved approximately one barcoded beta molecule for each two T cells. Whole-study findings and limits: Because donor CMV status was unknown, expanded clonotype changes were possibly confounded. Compared with aged donors, long-lived donors showed fewer expanded clones, suggesting selection.

The CDR3 spans 12 residues. The V gene end was trimmed by 5 bases and the J gene end by 10 bases; junction bases not matched to a gene: 7. Germline-derived CDR1 and CDR2 are DFQATT and SNEGSKA (reference sequence). To note about this clonotype: Its antigen is not known.

Primers used in a second PCR of about 7 to 12 cycles were a sample-barcoded 5' primer and a J-beta primer mix. Through a template-switch adaptor with 12 random nucleotides, each cDNA molecule received a tag. MiXCR, applied by TCRdb to the 5' RACE reads, yields one record per CDR3 protein. The profile shows approximately 2,000,000 distinct CDR3 sequences, approximately 40% of them singletons. J is TRBJ2-1 and V is TRBV20-1; 8 bases align to TRBD2. Sequenced material: blood. This receptor was obtained from a human donor in good health. The CDR3 here is CSALRGAGEQFF. The CDR3 coding sequence is TGCAGTGCTTTGCGGGGGGCAGGGGAGCAGTTCTTC.